This T cell receptor (beta chain) is from a study of T-cell memory formation after mild COVID-19. The germline gives CDR1 SNHLY, CDR2 FYNNEI. The CDR3 length is 13 residues. Trimming took 6 bases from V and 10 from J; bases not matched to a gene: 8. Using its own MiXCR run on the 5' RACE reads, TCRdb lists one record per CDR3 protein. The data show around 300,000 distinct CDR3 sequences, roughly 13% seen once. The source material was PBMCs or a T cell subset sorted from them (not recorded which). This clonotype originated in a man between 18 and 35 years old who had mild COVID-19 (a few samples of this study predate the infection). Cell type and time point are not known. The chain recombines TRBV2 with TRBJ2-4, with 8 bases fitting TRBD1. CDR3 in amino acids: CASSGTGPTIQYF. DNA of the CDR3: TGTGCCAGCAGCGGGACAGGACCCACAATTCAGTACTTC.